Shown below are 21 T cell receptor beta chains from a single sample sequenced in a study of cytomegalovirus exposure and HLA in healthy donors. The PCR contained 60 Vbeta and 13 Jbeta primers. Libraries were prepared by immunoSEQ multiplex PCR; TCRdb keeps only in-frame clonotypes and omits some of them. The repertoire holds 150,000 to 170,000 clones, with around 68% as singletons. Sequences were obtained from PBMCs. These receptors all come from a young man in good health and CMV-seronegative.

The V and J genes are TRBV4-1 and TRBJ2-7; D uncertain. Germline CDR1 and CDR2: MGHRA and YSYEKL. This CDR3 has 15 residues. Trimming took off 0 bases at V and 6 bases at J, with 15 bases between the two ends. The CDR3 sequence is CASSQDRQDYSEQYF. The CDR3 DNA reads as TGCGCCAGCAGCCAAGATCGTCAGGATTATAGCGAGCAGTACTTC.

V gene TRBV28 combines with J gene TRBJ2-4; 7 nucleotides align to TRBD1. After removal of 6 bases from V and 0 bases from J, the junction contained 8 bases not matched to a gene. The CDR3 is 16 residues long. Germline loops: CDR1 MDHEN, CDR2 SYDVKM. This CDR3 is CASSRGQVIAKNIQYF. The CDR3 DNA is TGTGCCAGCAGCCGAGGACAGGTCATAGCCAAAAACATTCAGTACTTC.

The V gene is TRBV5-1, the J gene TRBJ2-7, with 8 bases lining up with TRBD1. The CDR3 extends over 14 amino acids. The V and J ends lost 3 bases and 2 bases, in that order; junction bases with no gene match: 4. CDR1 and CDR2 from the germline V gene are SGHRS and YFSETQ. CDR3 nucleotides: TGCGCCAGCAGCTCCGCGGACAGGGCCTACGAGCAGTACTTC. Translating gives CASSSADRAYEQYF. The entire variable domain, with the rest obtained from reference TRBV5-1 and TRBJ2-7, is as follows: KAGVTQTPRYLIKTRGQQVTLSCSPISGHRSVSWYQQTPGQGLQFLFEYFSETQRNKGNFPGRFSGRQFSNSRSEMNVSTLELGDSALYLCASSSADRAYEQYFGPGTRLTVT.

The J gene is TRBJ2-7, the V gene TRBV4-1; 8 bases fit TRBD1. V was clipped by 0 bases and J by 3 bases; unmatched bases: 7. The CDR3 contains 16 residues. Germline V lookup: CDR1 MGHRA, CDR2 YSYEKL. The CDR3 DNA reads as TGCGCCAGCAGCCAAGATGGAGACAGGGGATTCTACGAGCAGTACTTC. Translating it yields CASSQDGDRGFYEQYF.

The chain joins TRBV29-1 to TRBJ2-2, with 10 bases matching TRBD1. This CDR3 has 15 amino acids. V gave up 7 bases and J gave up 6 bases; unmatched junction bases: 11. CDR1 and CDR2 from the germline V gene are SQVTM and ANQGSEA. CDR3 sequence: CSEPGQGGSAGELFF. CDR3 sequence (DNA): TGCAGCGAGCCCGGACAGGGGGGAAGCGCCGGGGAGCTGTTTTTT.

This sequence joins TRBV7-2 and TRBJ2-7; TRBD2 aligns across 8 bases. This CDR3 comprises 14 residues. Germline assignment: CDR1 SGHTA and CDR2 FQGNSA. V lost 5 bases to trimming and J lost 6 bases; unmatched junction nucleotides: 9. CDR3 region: CASSPGGASPEQYF. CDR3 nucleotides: TGTGCCAGCAGCCCCGGGGGGGCCTCCCCCGAGCAGTACTTC.

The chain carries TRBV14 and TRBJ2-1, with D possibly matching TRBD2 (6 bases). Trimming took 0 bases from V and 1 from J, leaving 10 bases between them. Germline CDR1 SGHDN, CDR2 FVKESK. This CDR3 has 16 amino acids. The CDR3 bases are TGTGCCAGCAGCCAAGATCTAGCGCGTTCCTACAATGAGCAGTTCTTC. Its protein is CASSQDLARSYNEQFF.

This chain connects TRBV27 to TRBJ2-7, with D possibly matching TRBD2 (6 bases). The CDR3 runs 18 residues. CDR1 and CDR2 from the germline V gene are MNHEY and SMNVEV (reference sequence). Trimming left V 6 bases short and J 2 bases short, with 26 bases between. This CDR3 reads CASSHKAPHSGSTYEQYF. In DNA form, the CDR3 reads TGTGCCAGCAGCCACAAAGCCCCCCATAGCGGATCTACCTACGAGCAGTACTTC.

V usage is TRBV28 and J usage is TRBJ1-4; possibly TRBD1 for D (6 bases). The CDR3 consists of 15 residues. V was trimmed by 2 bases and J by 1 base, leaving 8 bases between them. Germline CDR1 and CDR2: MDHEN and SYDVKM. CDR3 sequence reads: CASSLQQGTNEKLFF. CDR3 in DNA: TGTGCCAGCAGTTTACAACAGGGAACTAATGAAAAACTGTTTTTT.

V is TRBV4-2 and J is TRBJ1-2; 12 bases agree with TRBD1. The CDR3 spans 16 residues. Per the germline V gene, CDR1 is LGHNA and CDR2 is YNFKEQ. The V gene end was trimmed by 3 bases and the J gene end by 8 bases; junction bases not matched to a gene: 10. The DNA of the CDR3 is TGTGCCAGCAGCCAGGGGACAGGGGGCGAATCCTACGGCTACACCTTC. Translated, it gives CASSQGTGGESYGYTF.

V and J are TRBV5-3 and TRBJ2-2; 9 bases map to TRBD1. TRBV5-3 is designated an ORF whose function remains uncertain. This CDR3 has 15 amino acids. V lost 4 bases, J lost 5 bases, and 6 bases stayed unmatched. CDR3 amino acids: CARSPRDRVTGELFF. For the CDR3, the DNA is TGTGCCAGAAGCCCCCGGGACAGGGTTACCGGGGAGCTGTTTTTT.

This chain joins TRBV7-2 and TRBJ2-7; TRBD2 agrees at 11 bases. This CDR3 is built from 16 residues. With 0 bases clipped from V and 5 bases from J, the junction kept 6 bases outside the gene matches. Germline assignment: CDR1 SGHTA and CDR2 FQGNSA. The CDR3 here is CASSLAPSGGYNEQYF. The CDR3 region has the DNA TGTGCCAGCAGCTTAGCCCCTAGCGGGGGGTATAACGAGCAGTACTTC.

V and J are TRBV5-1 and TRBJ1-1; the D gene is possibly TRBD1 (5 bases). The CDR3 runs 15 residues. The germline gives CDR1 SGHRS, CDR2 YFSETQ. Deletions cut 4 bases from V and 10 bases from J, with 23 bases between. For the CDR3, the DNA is TGCGCCAGCAGCCTGGCAGTTGGAGGGACCGGAGGAGCTTTCTTT. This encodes CASSLAVGGTGGAFF.

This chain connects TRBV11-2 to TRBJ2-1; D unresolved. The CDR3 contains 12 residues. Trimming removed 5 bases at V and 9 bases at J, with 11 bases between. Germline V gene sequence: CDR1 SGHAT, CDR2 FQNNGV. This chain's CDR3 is CASSPSAPEQFF. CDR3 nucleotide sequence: TGTGCCAGCAGCCCCAGTGCCCCTGAGCAGTTCTTC.

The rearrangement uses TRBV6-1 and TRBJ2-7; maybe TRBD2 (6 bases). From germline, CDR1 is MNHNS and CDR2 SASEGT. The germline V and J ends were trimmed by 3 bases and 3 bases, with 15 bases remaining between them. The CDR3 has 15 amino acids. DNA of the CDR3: TGTGCCAGCAGTGAGGCGGGGACTTCGAGCTACGAGCAGTACTTC. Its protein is CASSEAGTSSYEQYF.

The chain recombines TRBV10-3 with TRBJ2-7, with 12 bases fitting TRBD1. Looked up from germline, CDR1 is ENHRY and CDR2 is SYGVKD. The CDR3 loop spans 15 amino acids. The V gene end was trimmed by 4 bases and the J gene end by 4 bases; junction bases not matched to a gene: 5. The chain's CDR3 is CAISVGTGGTYEQYF. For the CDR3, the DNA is TGTGCCATCAGTGTCGGGACAGGGGGCACGTACGAGCAGTACTTC.

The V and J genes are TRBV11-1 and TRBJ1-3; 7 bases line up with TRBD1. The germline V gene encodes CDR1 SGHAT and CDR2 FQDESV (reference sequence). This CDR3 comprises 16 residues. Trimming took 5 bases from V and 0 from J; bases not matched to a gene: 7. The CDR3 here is CASSPGQLSSGNTIYF. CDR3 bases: TGTGCCAGCAGCCCGGGACAGTTGAGCTCTGGAAACACCATATATTTT.

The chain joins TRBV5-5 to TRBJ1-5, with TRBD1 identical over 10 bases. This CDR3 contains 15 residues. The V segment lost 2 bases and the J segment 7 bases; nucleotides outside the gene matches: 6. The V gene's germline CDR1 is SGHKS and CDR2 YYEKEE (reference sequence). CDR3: CASSFSTGGGQPQHF. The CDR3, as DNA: TGTGCCAGCAGCTTTTCGACAGGGGGCGGCCAGCCCCAGCATTTT.

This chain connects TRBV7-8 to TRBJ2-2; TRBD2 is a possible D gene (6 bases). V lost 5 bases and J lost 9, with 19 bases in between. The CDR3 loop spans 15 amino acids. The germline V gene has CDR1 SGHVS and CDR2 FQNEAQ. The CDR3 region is CASSQNVGRSRELFF. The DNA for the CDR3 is TGTGCCAGCAGCCAGAACGTGGGGAGGTCCCGGGAGCTGTTTTTT. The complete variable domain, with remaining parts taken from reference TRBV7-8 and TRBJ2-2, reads GAGVSQSPRYKVAKRGQDVALRCDPISGHVSLFWYQQALGQGPEFLTYFQNEAQLDKSGLPSDRFFAERPEGSVSTLKIQRTQQEDSAVYLCASSQNVGRSRELFFGEGSRLTVL.

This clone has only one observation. The DNA for the CDR3 is TGTGCCAGCACGAAAGGGACTAGCGGGTCCACAGATACGCAGTATTTT. Translation gives CASTKGTSGSTDTQYF. The chain links TRBV9 to TRBJ2-3; the match to TRBD2 covers 12 bases. This CDR3 contains 16 residues. The V and J ends lost 6 bases and 2 bases, in that order; junction bases with no gene match: 7. Germline CDR1 reads SGDLS; CDR2 reads YYNGEE.

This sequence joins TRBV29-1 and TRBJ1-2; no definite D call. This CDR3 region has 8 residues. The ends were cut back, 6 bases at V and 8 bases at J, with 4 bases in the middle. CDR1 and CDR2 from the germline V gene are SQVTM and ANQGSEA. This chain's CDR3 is CSVQGYTF. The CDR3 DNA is TGCAGCGTACAAGGCTACACCTTC.